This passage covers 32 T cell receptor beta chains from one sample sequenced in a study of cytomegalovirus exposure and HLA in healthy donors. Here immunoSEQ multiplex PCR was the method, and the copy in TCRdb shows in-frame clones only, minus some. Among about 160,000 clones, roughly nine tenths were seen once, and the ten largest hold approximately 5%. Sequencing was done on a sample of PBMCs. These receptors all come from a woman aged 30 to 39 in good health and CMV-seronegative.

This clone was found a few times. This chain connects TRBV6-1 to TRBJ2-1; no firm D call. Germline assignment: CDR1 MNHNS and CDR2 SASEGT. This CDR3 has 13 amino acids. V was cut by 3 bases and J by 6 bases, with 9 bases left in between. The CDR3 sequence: CASSERLVNEQFF. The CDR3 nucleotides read TGTGCCAGCAGTGAGCGTCTTGTCAATGAGCAGTTCTTC.

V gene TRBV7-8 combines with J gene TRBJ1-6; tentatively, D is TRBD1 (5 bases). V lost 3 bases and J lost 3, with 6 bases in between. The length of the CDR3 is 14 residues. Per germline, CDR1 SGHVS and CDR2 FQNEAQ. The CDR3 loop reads CASSLQGYNSPLHF. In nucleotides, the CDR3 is TGTGCCAGCAGCTTGCAGGGCTATAATTCACCCCTCCACTTT.

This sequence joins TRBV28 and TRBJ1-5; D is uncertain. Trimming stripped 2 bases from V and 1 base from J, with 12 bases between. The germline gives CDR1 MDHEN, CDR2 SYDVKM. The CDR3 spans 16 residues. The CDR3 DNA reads TGTGCCAGCAGTTTAATCGGCAGCACGAGCAATCAGCCCCAGCATTTT. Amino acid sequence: CASSLIGSTSNQPQHF.

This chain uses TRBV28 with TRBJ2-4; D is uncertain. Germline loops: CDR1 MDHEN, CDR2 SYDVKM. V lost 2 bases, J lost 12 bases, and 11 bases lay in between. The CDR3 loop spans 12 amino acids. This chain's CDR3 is CASSLGSTSQYF. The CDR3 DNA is TGTGCCAGCAGTTTAGGGTCAACATCTCAGTACTTC.

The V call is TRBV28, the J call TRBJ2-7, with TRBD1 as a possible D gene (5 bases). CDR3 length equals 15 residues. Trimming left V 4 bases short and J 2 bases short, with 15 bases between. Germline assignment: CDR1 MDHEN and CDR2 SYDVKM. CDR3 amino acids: CASSSPTVSTYEQYF. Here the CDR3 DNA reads TGTGCCAGCAGTTCCCCGACAGTATCTACCTACGAGCAGTACTTC.

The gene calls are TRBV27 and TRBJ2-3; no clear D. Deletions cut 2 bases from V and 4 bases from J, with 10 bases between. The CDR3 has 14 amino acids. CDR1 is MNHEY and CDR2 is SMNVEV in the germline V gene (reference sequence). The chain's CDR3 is CASSLQLGADTQYF. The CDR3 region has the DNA TGTGCCAGCAGTTTACAGTTGGGCGCAGATACGCAGTATTTT.

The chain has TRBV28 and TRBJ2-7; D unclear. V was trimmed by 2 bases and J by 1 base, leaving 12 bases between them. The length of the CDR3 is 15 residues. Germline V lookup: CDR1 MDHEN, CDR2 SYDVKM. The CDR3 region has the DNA TGTGCCAGCAGTTTAACCCCTGGGCGGTCCTACGAGCAGTACTTC. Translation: CASSLTPGRSYEQYF.

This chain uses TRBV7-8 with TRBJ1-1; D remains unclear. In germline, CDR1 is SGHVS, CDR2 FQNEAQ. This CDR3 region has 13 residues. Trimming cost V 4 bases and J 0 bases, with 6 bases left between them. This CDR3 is CASSSRMNTEAFF. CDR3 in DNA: TGTGCCAGCAGCTCACGGATGAACACTGAAGCTTTCTTT.

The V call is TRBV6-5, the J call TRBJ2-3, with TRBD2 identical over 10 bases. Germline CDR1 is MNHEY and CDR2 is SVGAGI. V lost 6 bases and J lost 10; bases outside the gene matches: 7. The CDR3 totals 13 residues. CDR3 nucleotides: TGTGCCAGCAGGCGAAGCGGGAGGGCCCCGCAGTATTTT. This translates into CASRRSGRAPQYF.

CDR3 DNA: TGTGCCAGAAGCCCCACAGGGTTCTATGGCTACACCTTC. Translating gives CARSPTGFYGYTF. The V and J genes are TRBV5-3 and TRBJ1-2, with D possibly TRBD1 on 6 matching bases. TRBV5-3 is treated as an ORF (open reading frame) with a function not yet certain. The CDR3 is 13 amino acids. V was pared by 4 bases and J by 4 bases, with 11 bases between.

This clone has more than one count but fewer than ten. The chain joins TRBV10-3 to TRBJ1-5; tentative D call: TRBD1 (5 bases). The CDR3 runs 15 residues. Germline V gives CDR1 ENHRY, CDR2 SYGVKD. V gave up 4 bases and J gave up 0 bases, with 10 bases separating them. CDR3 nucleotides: TGTGCCATCAGTGTCGGGGACCGTAGCAATCAGCCCCAGCATTTT. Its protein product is CAISVGDRSNQPQHF.

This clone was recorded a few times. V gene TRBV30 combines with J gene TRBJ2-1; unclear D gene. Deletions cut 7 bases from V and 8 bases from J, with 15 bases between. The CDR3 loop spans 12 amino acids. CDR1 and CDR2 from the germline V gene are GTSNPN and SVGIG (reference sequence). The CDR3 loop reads CAYETGIYEQFF. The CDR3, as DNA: TGTGCCTATGAGACTGGGATCTATGAGCAGTTCTTC.

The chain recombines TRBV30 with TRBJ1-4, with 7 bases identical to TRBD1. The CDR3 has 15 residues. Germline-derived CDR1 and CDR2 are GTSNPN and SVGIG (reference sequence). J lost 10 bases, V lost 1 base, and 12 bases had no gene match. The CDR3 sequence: CAWSGNGQVVGKLFF. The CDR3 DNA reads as TGTGCCTGGAGTGGAAACGGACAGGTTGTGGGAAAACTGTTTTTT.

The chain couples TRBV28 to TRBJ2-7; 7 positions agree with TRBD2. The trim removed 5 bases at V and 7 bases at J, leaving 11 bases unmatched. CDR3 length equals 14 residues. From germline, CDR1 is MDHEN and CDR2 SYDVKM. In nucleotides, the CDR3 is TGTGCCAGCAGTCCACTAGCGCAGACGGGGGAGCAGTACTTC. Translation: CASSPLAQTGEQYF.

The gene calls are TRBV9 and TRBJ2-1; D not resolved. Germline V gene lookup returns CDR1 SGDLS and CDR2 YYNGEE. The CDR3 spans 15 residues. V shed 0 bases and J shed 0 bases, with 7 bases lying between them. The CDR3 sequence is CASSVEQSSYNEQFF. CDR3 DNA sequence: TGTGCCAGCAGCGTAGAGCAAAGCTCCTACAATGAGCAGTTCTTC.

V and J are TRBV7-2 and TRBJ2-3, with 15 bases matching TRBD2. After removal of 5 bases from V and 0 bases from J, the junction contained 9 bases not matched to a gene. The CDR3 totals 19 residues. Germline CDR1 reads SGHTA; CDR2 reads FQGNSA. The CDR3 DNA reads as TGTGCCAGCAGCGTTCCGGGACTAGCGGGAGGACCTAGCACAGATACGCAGTATTTT. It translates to CASSVPGLAGGPSTDTQYF.

The CDR3 protein is CASKTNAGTGSGANVLTF. The DNA of the CDR3 is TGTGCCAGTAAAACAAACGCCGGGACAGGGTCCGGGGCCAACGTCCTGACTTTC. The chain couples TRBV11-2 to TRBJ2-6; 9 bases agree with TRBD1. Germline V CDR1 and CDR2: SGHAT, FQNNGV. The junction had 16 bases not matched to a gene; V was cut back by 9 bases and J by 4 bases. The CDR3 consists of 18 residues. Supplemented by reference TRBV11-2 and TRBJ2-6, the full variable domain reads EAGVAQSPRYKIIEKRQSVAFWCNPISGHATLYWYQQILGQGPKLLIQFQNNGVVDDSQLPKDRFSAERLKGVDSTLKIQPAKLEDSAVYLCASKTNAGTGSGANVLTFGAGSRLTVL.

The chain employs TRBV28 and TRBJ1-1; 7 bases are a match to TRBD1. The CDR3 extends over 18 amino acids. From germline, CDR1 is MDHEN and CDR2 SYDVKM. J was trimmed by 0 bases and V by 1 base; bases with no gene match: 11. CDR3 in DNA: TGTGCCAGCAGTTTATTCTGGAGGGGGCTCGACGTGAACACTGAAGCTTTCTTT. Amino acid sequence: CASSLFWRGLDVNTEAFF.

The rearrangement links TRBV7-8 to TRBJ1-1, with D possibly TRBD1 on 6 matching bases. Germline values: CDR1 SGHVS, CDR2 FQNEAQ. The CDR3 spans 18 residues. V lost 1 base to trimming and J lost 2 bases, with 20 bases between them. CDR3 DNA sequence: TGTGCCAGCAGCTTAGAAAGGCTGGGGGGCGCCGGAAACACTGAAGCTTTCTTT. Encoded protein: CASSLERLGGAGNTEAFF.

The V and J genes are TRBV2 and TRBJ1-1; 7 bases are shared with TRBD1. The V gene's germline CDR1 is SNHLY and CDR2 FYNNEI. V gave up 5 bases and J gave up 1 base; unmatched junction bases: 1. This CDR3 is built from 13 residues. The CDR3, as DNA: TGTGCCAGCAGTAGGGACAGGAACACTGAAGCTTTCTTT. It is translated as CASSRDRNTEAFF.

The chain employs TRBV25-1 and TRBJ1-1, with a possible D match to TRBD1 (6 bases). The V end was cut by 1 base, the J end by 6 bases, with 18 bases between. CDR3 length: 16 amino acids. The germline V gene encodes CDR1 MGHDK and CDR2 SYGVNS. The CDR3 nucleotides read TGTGCCAGCAGTGAATCCGTTTGGAGGGGGGCCCCTGAAGCTTTCTTT. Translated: CASSESVWRGAPEAFF.

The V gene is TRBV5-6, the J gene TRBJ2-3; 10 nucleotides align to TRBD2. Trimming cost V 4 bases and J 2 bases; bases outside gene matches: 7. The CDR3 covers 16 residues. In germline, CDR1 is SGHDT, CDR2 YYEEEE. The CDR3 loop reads CASSPLAGVITDTQYF. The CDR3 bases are TGTGCCAGCAGCCCCCTAGCGGGGGTAATCACAGATACGCAGTATTTT. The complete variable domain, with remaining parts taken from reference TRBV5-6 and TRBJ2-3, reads DAGVTQSPTHLIKTRGQQVTLRCSPKSGHDTVSWYQQALGQGPQFIFQYYEEEERQRGNFPDRFSGHQFPNYSSELNVNALLLGDSALYLCASSPLAGVITDTQYFGPGTRLTVL.

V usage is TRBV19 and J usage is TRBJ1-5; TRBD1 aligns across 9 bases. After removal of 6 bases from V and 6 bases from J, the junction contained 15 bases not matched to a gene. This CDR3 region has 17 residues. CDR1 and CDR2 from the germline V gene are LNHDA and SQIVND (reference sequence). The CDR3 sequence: CASSASSGTGRSQPQHF. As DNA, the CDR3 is TGTGCCAGTAGCGCCTCTTCCGGGACAGGGAGGAGTCAGCCCCAGCATTTT.

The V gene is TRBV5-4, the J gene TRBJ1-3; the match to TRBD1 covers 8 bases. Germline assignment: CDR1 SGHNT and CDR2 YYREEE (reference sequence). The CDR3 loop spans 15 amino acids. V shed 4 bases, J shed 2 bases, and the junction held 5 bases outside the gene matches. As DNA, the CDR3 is TGTGCCAGCAGCCTCGCAGGGGGCCCTGGAAACACCATATATTTT. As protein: CASSLAGGPGNTIYF.

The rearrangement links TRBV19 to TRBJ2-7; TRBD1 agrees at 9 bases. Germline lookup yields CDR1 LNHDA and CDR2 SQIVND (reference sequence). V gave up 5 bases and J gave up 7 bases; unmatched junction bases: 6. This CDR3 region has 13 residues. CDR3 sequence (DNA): TGTGCCAGTAGTCTGACAGGGGGGCGAGAGCAGTACTTC. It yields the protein CASSLTGGREQYF.

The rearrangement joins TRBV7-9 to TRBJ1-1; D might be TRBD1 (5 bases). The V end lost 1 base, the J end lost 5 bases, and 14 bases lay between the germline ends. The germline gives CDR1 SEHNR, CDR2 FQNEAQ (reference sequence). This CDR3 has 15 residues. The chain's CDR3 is CASSLEGQKGTEAFF. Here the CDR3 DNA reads TGTGCCAGCAGCTTAGAGGGCCAAAAGGGGACTGAAGCTTTCTTT.

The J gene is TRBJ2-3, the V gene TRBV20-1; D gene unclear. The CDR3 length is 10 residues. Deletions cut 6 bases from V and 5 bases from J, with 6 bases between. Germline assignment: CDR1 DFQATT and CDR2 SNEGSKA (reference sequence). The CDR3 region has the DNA TGCAGTGCCACTGTAGATACGCAGTATTTT. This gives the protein CSATVDTQYF.

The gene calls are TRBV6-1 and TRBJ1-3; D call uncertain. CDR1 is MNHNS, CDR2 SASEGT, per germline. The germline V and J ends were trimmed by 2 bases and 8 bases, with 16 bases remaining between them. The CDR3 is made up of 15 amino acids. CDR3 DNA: TGTGCCAGCAGTGAATCCCGAACATACGGGGACACCATATATTTT. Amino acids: CASSESRTYGDTIYF.

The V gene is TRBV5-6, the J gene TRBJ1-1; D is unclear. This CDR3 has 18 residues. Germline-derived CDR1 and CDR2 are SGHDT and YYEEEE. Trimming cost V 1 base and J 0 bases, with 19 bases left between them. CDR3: CASSLHPLKGLLNTEAFF. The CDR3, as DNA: TGTGCCAGCAGCTTGCATCCCCTCAAAGGCTTACTGAACACTGAAGCTTTCTTT.

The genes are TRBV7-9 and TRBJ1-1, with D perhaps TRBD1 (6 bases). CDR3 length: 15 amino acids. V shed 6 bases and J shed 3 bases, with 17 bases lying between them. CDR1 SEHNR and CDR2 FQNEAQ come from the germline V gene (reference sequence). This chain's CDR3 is CASRQLGGFDTEAFF. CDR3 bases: TGTGCCAGCAGGCAGCTCGGGGGCTTTGACACTGAAGCTTTCTTT.

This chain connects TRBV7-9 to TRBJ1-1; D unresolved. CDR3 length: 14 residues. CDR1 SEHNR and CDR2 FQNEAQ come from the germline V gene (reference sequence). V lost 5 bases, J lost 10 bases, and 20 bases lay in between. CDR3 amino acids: CASSPAGLPAGAFF. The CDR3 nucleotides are TGTGCCAGCAGCCCGGCCGGGCTCCCTGCCGGAGCTTTCTTT. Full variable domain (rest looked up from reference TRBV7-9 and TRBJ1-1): DTGVSQNPRHKITKRGQNVTFRCDPISEHNRLYWYRQTLGQGPEFLTYFQNEAQLEKSRLLSDRFSAERPKGSFSTLEIQRTEQGDSAMYLCASSPAGLPAGAFFGQGTRLTVV.

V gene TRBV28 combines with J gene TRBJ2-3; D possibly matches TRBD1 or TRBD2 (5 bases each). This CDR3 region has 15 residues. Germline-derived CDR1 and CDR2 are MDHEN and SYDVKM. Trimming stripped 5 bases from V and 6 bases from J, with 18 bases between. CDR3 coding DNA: TGTGCCAGCAGTCTCCGGGACGGGCTTTCCGATACGCAGTATTTT. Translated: CASSLRDGLSDTQYF.